This TCR beta chain was sequenced in a study of CD8+CD57+ T cells in acquired aplastic anemia. Whole-study context: Sorting CD4+ and CD8+ cells gave DNA averaging 3.2 ug.

Notes on the study in general: CD8+ Simpson's diversity in patients was not significantly different from that in controls.

Germline V gene lookup returns CDR1 SGHTA and CDR2 FQGNSA. V lost 5 bases to trimming and J lost 9 bases, with 14 bases between them. The CDR3 sequence is 14 residues long. Sequencing was done on patients that had shown CD8+CD57+ cell expansion by flow cytometry. No patient had been given any therapy when blood was sampled. CDR3 and TCR beta VDJ profiling relied on genomic DNA as the template. MiXCR, applied by TCRdb to the reads, yields one record per CDR3 protein. The repertoire holds 100,000 to 150,000 distinct CDR3 sequences, with less than 50% as singletons. The table lists this clonotype with many counts. Its antigen remains unknown.

The clonotype was recovered from a human donor with aplastic anemia. What was sequenced was sorted CD4+, CD8+, or CD8+CD57+ T cells (not recorded which) from PBMCs. This chain connects TRBV7-2 to TRBJ1-6; no clear D gene. CDR3 DNA sequence: TGTGCCAGCAGCCCGTCGTCTCGGAGTTCACCCCTCCACTTT. It encodes CASSPSSRSSPLHF.